The T cell receptor beta chain under discussion was sequenced for a study of T cell responses to AZD1222 COVID-19 vaccine (dated by TCRdb to the early 2020s). For context, the study as a whole: AZD1222 recipients whose second dose came at about 4 weeks and those whose second dose came at about 12 weeks were combined into one group, since spike-specific TCR depth and breadth did not differ between the two schedules. A total of 233 trial participants underwent TCR sequencing, of whom 207 received two doses of AZD1222 and some 26 received two doses of the MenACWY control vaccine. Trial participants were enrolled by age into subgroups of 18-55, 56-69 and 70-plus years, and around 140, 26 and 57 TCR-sequenced participants, respectively, were included in these subgroups.

The CDR3 regions of human TCRbeta chains were subjected to immunosequencing. The published analysis was carried out like this. TCRs in the repertoires were compared against a reference library of SARS-CoV-2-specific TCRs that had been generated with the MIRA antigen-specificity platform. Breadth was defined as the fraction of unique TCRs that were SARS-CoV-2-associated. Depth was defined as the fraction of total T cells that were SARS-CoV-2-associated. Using the MIRA data, every spike-specific TCR was mapped to the spike region that the TCR reacted to and assigned to either a CD4 or a CD8 class. Log10-transformed breadth and depth values were compared by one-way ANOVA with Sidak's multiple comparisons tests. TCRdb stores this immuneACCESS table with in-frame sequences only. Part of the clones is absent; in the studies checked, under half of the shortfall reflects unresolved V genes, and no reason is known for the rest. D and trimming come from the DNA, and the V and J calls and clone size come from that table. For this sample the table gives about 140,000 clones, of which about nine tenths were detected only once. Roughly 5% of the sample belongs to the ten largest clones.

What the time point label conveys for this sample: baseline before first vaccination. The vaccinee samples were drawn from two UK trials, COV001 and COV002, one of which was a single-blind randomized controlled phase 2/3 trial testing AZD1222 (ChAdOx1 nCoV-19) in healthy adults. Trial participant PBMC samples were collected at day 0 and day 28 after the second dose for TCRbeta chain sequencing. To note about this clone: Its cognate antigen has yet to be identified. No base quality values were provided; no much bigger clone lies one nucleotide off.

The CDR3 runs 15 residues from the cysteine to the phenylalanine. Only the CDR3 DNA stays, 45 bases, in frame from base 1. Compared with germline, V lacks 6 bases and J lacks 6 bases; bases without a gene match: 14. Based on the germline V gene, the CDR1 and CDR2 sequences are KGHSH and LQKENI. Study-wide findings and limitations: The 56-69-year group was small, and its depth increase did not reach significance, likely because of low power. Conclusions about previously exposed vaccinees are limited because only five to seven AZD1222 recipients were SARS-CoV-2 seropositive at baseline. Vaccine-associated CD4 TCRs spanned the whole spike protein, with dominant responses in regions 160-218 and 743-854. Spike-specific TCR breadth and depth rose significantly after two AZD1222 doses compared with day 0 and with MenACWY recipients. Participants were mostly white British and included more females than males, and it was suggested by the authors that clonal diversity may have been underestimated. Reportedly, almost half of the unique spike-specific TCRs recognized epitopes lying outside the regions that are mutated in the B.1.351 and B.1.1.7 variants. Because no samples from the day 14 peak response were available, repertoires could be characterized only after the peak T cell response.

Material: peripheral blood, obtained on day 0 of AZD1222 vaccination. The sequence was collected from an adult in good health. The sequence joins TRBV18 to TRBJ2-7, and TRBD1 matches 7 of the central bases. CDR3 protein: CASSPRQGVSGEQYF. The DNA is as follows: TGTGCCAGCTCCCCGAGGCAGGGGGTGTCTGGCGAGCAGTACTTC.